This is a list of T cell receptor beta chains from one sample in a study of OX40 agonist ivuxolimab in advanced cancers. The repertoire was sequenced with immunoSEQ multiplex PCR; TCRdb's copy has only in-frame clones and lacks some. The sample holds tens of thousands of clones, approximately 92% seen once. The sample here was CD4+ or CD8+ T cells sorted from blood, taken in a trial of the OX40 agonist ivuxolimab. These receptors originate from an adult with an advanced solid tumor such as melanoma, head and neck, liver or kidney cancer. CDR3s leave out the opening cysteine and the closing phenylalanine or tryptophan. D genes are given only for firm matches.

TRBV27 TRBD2 ASTWAREGSQY
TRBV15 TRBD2 ATSREGLPTDTQY
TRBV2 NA ASLTGNVNEQY
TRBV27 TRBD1 ASSSRDRTEAF
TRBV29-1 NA SPNGMGQETQY
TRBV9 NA ASSGQREETQY
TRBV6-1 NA ASSHPLDTQY
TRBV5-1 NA ASSFTGAYEQY
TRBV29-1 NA SVELGIRINTDTQY
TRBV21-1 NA ASSKEYGTSGGPSYTDTQY
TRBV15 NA ATSSRGGAREKLF
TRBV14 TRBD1 ASSLGQGADTQY